This entry describes one T cell receptor beta chain. The sample is drawn from a study of blood T cell repertoires in COVID-19. Study information: From T cells, B-cell-depleted T cells, or PBMCs came the material, which was cDNA or gDNA.

Generated by immunoSEQ multiplex PCR, the TCRdb table keeps only in-frame clones and is missing some. This sample has approximately 250,000 clones, with around four fifths found just once. Trimming left V 2 bases short and J 1 base short, with 5 bases between. The CDR3 contains 13 residues. Sequencing used peripheral blood. The rearrangement uses TRBV12-3 or TRBV12-4 and TRBJ1-2; D is ambiguous. The origin of this receptor is a man aged 55-75 years with acute or convalescent COVID-19. The CDR3 reads CASSLSRNYGYTF. DNA for the CDR3: TGTGCCAGCAGTTTAAGCCGTAACTATGGCTACACCTTC.